This record concerns one T cell receptor (beta chain) sequence. Its antigen remains undetermined. Base quality data are lacking; no much larger clone is found one base away. The treatment or condition label on this specimen signifies: in vitro stimulation with specific CMV peptide epitopes to enrich CMV-specific T cells. Including the terminal cysteine and phenylalanine, the CDR3 comprises 17 residues. This entry keeps only the CDR3 DNA: 51 bases, framed from base 1. The V and J ends are trimmed by 4 bases and 1 base, leaving 17 bases between them. The germline V gene (reference sequence) specifies DFQATT as CDR1 and SNEGSKA as CDR2. The data derive from a study of T cell repertoires in cytomegalovirus infection (dated by TCRdb to about 2019). About the full investigation: Peptide stimulations targeted recently identified HLA-C-restricted CMV epitopes, whose presentation resists viral immunomodulation, together with well-studied HLA-B-restricted epitopes. Because public TCR beta signatures pointed to carriage of CMV infection together with the matching HLA type, the HLA type of each donor mattered for the analysis. What the authors observed across the whole study: In both this cohort and an independent roughly 350-donor cohort, the cumulative frequency of public TCR beta family members distinguished carriers of CMV infection plus the relevant HLA type. In the ex vivo response, HLA-C-restricted CMV-specific TCR beta clonotypes were dominant, and in two of eight donors the single most frequent clonotype came from this HLA-C-restricted group.

Instrument on record: Illumina HiSeq 1500. TCRdb took the public reads, trimmed them with fastp at Q25, ran MiXCR for clone calling and kept in-frame beta chains. Here each entry gathers all rows of one CDR3 protein and keeps the most common genes and DNA. The table for this sample lists 450,000 to 650,000 distinct CDR3 sequences; 40% of them were counted only once. About 46% of the sample belongs to the ten largest clones. The V gene is TRBV20-1 and the J gene is TRBJ1-6; TRBD1 is a possible D gene, resting on 5 matching bases. Specimen: cultured PBMCs, collected from culture after CMV antigen stimulation. The TCR sequence derives from a human donor in good health (CMV status not recorded). Some clones in this sample may be carry-over from other donors' samples. The sequence in DNA is TGCAGTGCTATAAGCGCCGAGGGACGGTCCTATAATTCACCCCTCCACTTT. Its product reads: CSAISAEGRSYNSPLHF.